This T cell receptor beta chain emerged from a study of shared clonotypes between healthy human individuals (TCRdb year 2020). General notes on the study: The cohort comprised two women and a few men aged 18 to 49 years. For each donor, CD4 naive and CD4 memory were each given three plates, CD8 naive was given two plates, and CD8 memory was given one plate. Blood TCR repertoires of four to six healthy adults were deeply sequenced to estimate repertoire size and the extent of clonotype sharing between individuals. Libraries were prepared and TCR repertoires were sequenced by different laboratories using diverse techniques, in order to increase sequencing depth and limit assay-specific biases. Each donor's leukapheresis produced roughly between roughly 0.85 and 9.5 billion PBMCs.

Donors were healthy HIV-negative adults with no recently reported acute infections or vaccinations. Every donor was a Caucasian adult living in Nashville, Tennessee, USA. Magnetic negative selection was used to enrich CD4+ T cells, after which naive cells were positively selected on CD45RA and the negative fraction became the memory subset. After blood collection by leukapheresis, PBMCs were isolated using Ficoll-Histopaque density gradient centrifugation and then cryopreserved in the vapor phase of liquid nitrogen. Analytical flow cytometry was used to check the purity and quantity of every magnetically sorted T cell population. Genomic DNA was isolated from every sorted fraction and measured by UV absorbance on a Nanodrop 2000c. The investigation overall reported the following: Estimated clonotype richness was generally larger for naive than for memory subsets. Sampling was restricted to blood, and TCR repertoires in tissue are likely to differ from TCR repertoires in blood. Clonotypes shared by all four sorted-subset donors showed higher generation probabilities than non-shared clonotypes. Incomplete sequencing was indicated by rarefaction of sorted-subset datasets, despite the large sequencing depth. The small number of donors limited the genetic and exposure-history diversity represented. Across a few donors, 5% to 6% of naive CD4, roughly 3.8% of naive CD8, 2% to 2.5% of memory CD4, and approximately 0.4% of memory CD8 clonotypes were shared. Pairwise subsampling indicated that sequencing depth was expected to affect the degree of clonotype sharing among donors.

Using the deep immunoSEQ assay, TCR CDR3 regions were amplified from genomic DNA by multiplex PCR. Extracted genomic DNA from each cell subset was distributed evenly across all wells of several immunoSEQ 96-well plates, and each plate was treated as a replicate. For sorted subsets, each replicate PCR was loaded with 150 to 250 ng genomic DNA, equivalent to 30,000 or so T cell genomes. Purified libraries were quantified with a Qubit 3.0 fluorometer, sized on a Bioanalyzer 2100, and re-quantified with the KAPA Library Quantification kit. Every immunoSEQ 96-well plate was sequenced on a separate single-read 150-cycle Illumina NextSeq 550 flow cell. The original pipeline was this. Because only junctional sequences without quality scores were contained in the immunoSEQ output, filtering matching that applied to full-length reads could not be performed. To assign V/J genes and CDR3, sequences were annotated against IMGT germline references using PyIR, a Python wrapper for IgBLAST v1.9. Any read was removed if the V/J assignment was weak (E-value above 1e-6), the CDR3 was missing, or the read contained stop codons, out-of-frame junctions, or ambiguous translated residues. V3J clonotypes were defined as sequences sharing an identical inferred V gene, J gene, and CDR3 amino acid sequence. Percentage overlap between repertoires was calculated by dividing the number of shared unique clonotypes by the size of the smaller repertoire. Three approaches were used to assess repertoire richness: RTK rarefaction, the Chao1 estimator, and Recon v2.1 estimates of unobserved clonotypes. Generation probabilities were computed with OLGA for all TCRbeta clonotypes obtained by the gDNA method from a few donors. TCRdb obtained this table from immuneACCESS and retained in-frame rearrangements with V and J assigned. These tables miss some clones; where compared with another copy, unresolved V genes account for less than half of the shortfall, and the remainder is unexplained. That table is the source of V, J and clone size, and D and trimming were worked out from the DNA. Present in this sample are 550,000 to 850,000 clones, around 74% of which were seen just once. The ten top clones hold about 1.7% of the sample.

V is pruned by 3 bases and J by 2 bases, leaving 3 bases of the junction without a gene match. Based on the germline V gene, the CDR1 and CDR2 sequences are LGHNA and YNFKEQ. Reading from cysteine to phenylalanine, the CDR3 counts 15 amino acids. The retained sequence is limited to the CDR3, 45 bases, with the frame set at the first base. Concerning this clone: Its cognate antigen has yet to be identified. Base qualities are not recorded, but no much larger clone differs from it by a single base.

The sequence joins TRBV4-2 to TRBJ2-7; 11 middle bases align to TRBD2. The clonotype comes from a young woman in good health. Material for sequencing was memory CD4+ T cells sorted from blood. According to the study, the label for this sample's cell subset or site signals: CD45RA-negative fraction. The DNA sequence is as follows: TGTGCCAGCAGCCAGAGGACTAGCGGGCCCTACGAGCAGTACTTC. Translated, this gives CASSQRTSGPYEQYF.